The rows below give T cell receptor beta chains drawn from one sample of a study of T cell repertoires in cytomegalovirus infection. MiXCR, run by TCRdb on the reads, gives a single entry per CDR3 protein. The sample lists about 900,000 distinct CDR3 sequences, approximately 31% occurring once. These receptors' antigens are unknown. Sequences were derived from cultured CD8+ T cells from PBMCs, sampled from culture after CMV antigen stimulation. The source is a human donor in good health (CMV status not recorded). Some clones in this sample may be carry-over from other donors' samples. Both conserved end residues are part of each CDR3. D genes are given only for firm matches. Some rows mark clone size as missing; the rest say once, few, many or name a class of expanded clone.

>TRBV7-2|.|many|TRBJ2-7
CASSLEDTTYEQYF
TGTGCCAGCAGCTTGGAGGACACAACCTACGAGCAGTACTTC
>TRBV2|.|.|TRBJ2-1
CASSEGRVVTNEQFF
TGTGCCAGCAGTGAGGGCAGGGTGGTGACCAATGAGCAGTTCTTC
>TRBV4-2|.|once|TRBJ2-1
CVSNQASGPYNEQFF
TGTGTCAGCAACCAAGCCAGCGGGCCCTACAATGAGCAGTTCTTC
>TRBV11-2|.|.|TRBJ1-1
CASSLTRGAFF
TGTGCCAGCAGCTTAACGAGGGGGGCTTTCTTT
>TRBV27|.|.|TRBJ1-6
CASSLDKGHYNSPLHF
TGTGCCAGCAGTCTGGACAAGGGCCACTATAATTCACCCCTCCACTTT
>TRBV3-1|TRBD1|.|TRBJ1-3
CVSSQGTGGSGNTIYF
TGTGTCAGCAGCCAAGGGACAGGAGGCTCTGGAAACACCATATATTTT
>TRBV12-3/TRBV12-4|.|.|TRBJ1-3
CASSFTGRTAGNTIYF
TGTGCCAGCAGTTTCACGGGGAGGACCGCTGGAAACACCATATATTTT
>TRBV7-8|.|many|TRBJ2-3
CASRTYEDTQYF
TGTGCCAGCAGAACGTACGAGGATACGCAGTATTTT
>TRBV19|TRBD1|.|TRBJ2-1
CASSFSQTTGPTQFF
TGTGCCAGTAGTTTCTCTCAAACGACAGGGCCTACGCAGTTCTTC
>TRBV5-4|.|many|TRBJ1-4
CASSLARQEGDEKLFF
TGTGCCAGCAGCTTGGCACGGCAGGAGGGGGATGAAAAACTGTTTTTT
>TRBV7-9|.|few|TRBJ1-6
CASKGPQRGYNSPLHF
TGTGCCAGCAAGGGACCTCAAAGGGGGTATAATTCACCCCTCCACTTT
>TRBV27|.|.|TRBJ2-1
CASTVDSSNEQFF
TGTGCCAGCACCGTCGACAGCTCCAATGAGCAGTTCTTC
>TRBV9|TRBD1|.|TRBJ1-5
CASSTWTGPNQPQHF
TGTGCCAGCAGCACCTGGACAGGGCCCAATCAGCCCCAGCATTTT
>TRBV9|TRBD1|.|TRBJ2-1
CASSPHRGANEQFF
TGTGCCAGCAGCCCCCACAGGGGGGCCAATGAGCAGTTCTTC
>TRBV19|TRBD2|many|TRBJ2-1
CASSFGLALYNEQFF
TGTGCCAGTAGTTTCGGACTAGCGCTTTACAATGAGCAGTTCTTC
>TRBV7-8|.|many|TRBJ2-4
CASSLGDMAKNIQYF
TGTGCCAGCAGCTTAGGGGACATGGCCAAAAACATTCAGTACTTC
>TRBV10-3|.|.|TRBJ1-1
CAISVGRPMNTEAFF
TGTGCCATCAGTGTTGGCCGGCCGATGAACACTGAAGCTTTCTTT
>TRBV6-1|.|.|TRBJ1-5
CASRPGYNQPQHF
TGTGCCAGCAGACCAGGTTATAATCAGCCCCAGCATTTT
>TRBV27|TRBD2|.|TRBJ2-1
CASSFGGGYKNEQFF
TGTGCCAGCAGTTTCGGGGGGGGGTACAAGAATGAGCAGTTCTTC
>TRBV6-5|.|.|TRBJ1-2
CASSYTADNYGYTF
TGTGCCAGCAGTTACACAGCCGATAACTATGGCTACACCTTC
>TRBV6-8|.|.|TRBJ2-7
CASSTPRLPSYEQYF
TGTGCCAGCAGTACCCCACGTCTGCCATCCTACGAGCAGTACTTC
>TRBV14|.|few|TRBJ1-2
CASSRGRIVDGGNYGYTF
TGTGCCAGCAGCCGGGGAAGGATAGTGGACGGTGGGAACTATGGCTACACCTTC
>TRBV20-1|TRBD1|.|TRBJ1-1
CSAKDRGSVHTEAFF
TGCAGTGCTAAAGACAGGGGGTCCGTTCACACTGAAGCTTTCTTT
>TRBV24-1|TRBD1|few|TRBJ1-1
CATKGQGDISTEAFF
TGTGCCACCAAAGGGCAGGGGGACATAAGCACTGAAGCTTTCTTT
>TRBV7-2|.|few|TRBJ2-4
CASTDQGGGRKNIQYF
TGTGCCAGCACCGACCAGGGGGGGGGCCGCAAAAACATTCAGTACTTC
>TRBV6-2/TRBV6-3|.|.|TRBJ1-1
CASIMSDRSNTEAFF
TGTGCCAGCATTATGAGCGACAGGAGTAACACTGAAGCTTTCTTT
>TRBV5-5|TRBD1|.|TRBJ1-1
CASSSKTGQGSSEAFF
TGTGCCAGCAGCTCAAAAACGGGACAGGGGTCTTCTGAAGCTTTCTTT
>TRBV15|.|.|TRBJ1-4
CATSRAAGPKPYNEKLFF
TGTGCCACCAGCAGAGCCGCCGGGCCCAAGCCCTATAATGAAAAACTGTTTTTT
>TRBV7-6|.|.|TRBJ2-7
CASSPPVGEQYF
TGTGCCAGCAGCCCCCCTGTTGGGGAGCAGTACTTC
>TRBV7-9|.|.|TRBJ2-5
CASSGSGAGETQYF
TGTGCCAGCAGCGGTTCAGGGGCGGGAGAGACCCAGTACTTC
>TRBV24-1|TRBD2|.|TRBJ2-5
CATSDFQAGDQETQYF
TGTGCCACCAGTGATTTTCAAGCGGGGGACCAAGAGACCCAGTACTTC
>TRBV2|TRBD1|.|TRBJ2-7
CASSGQTGFPYEQYF
TGTGCCAGCAGTGGACAGACAGGGTTTCCCTACGAGCAGTACTTC
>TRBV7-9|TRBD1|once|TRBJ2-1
CASSLAHGTVNEQFF
TGTGCCAGCAGCTTAGCCCACGGGACAGTTAATGAGCAGTTCTTC
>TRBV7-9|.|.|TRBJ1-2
CASSLRQFAGYTF
TGTGCCAGCAGCTTGAGACAGTTTGCTGGCTACACCTTC
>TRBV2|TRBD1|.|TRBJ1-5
CASQDQGANQPQHF
TGTGCCAGCCAGGACCAGGGGGCTAATCAGCCCCAGCATTTT
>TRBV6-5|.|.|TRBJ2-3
CASSHGSTDTQYF
TGTGCCAGCAGTCACGGGAGCACAGATACGCAGTATTTT
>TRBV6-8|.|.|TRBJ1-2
CASTTTTDSNYGYTF
TGTGCCAGCACCACAACAACAGACTCAAACTATGGCTACACCTTC
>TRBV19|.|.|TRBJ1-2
CASTPSGGGGYGYTF
TGTGCCAGTACCCCCTCGGGAGGGGGTGGCTATGGCTACACCTTC
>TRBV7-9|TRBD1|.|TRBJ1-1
CASSALQGADTEAFF
TGTGCCAGCAGCGCTCTACAGGGGGCCGACACTGAAGCTTTCTTT
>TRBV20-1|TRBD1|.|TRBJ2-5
CSVGEITGARETQYF
TGCAGTGTGGGCGAGATTACAGGGGCCCGTGAGACCCAGTACTTC
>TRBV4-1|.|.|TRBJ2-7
CASSQDIAYEQYF
TGTGCCAGCAGCCAAGATATAGCTTACGAGCAGTACTTC
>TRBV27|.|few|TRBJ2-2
CASSPEGPGELFF
TGTGCCAGCAGTCCTGAAGGGCCCGGGGAGCTGTTTTTT
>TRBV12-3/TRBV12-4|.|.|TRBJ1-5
CASSFVLKAMNQPQHF
TGTGCCAGCAGTTTTGTGCTGAAGGCCATGAATCAGCCCCAGCATTTT
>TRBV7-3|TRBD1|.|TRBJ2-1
CASSLTNRGPPSEQFF
TGTGCCAGCAGCTTAACTAACAGGGGCCCACCCAGTGAGCAGTTCTTC
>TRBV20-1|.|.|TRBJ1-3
CSASGDQRQRNTIYF
TGCAGTGCTAGCGGAGATCAGCGCCAAAGAAACACCATATATTTT
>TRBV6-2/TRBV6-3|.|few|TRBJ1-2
CASSTREGANYGYTF
TGTGCCAGCAGTACGCGGGAGGGAGCTAACTATGGCTACACCTTC
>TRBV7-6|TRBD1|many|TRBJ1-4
CASSTQGDFNEKLFF
TGTGCCAGCAGCACCCAGGGGGATTTCAATGAAAAACTGTTTTTT